The sequence of this T cell receptor beta chain was determined in a study of cytomegalovirus exposure and HLA in healthy donors. The sample holds a few counts of this clone. Its specificity is not known. Primers included in the PCR were 60 Vbeta and 13 Jbeta primers. Some clones are missing from TCRdb's copy, which holds only in-frame ones; the method was immunoSEQ multiplex PCR. Of some 96,000 clones in the sample, around 74% were seen once. Study-level findings and limits: The productive fraction for most TCR beta V segments was about 87% or about 30% in an earlier analysis. Indistinguishable V segments such as TRBV6-2 and TRBV6-3 were excluded.

This CDR3 region has 15 residues. The trim removed 4 bases at V and 0 bases at J, leaving 4 bases unmatched. Germline CDR1 is SNHLY and CDR2 is FYNNEI. The clonotype originates from a man in his forties or fifties in good health and CMV-seropositive. The sample taken for sequencing was PBMCs. V usage is TRBV2 and J usage is TRBJ2-3; 7 bases align to TRBD1. The CDR3 here is CASSGQGSSTDTQYF. The CDR3 region has the DNA TGTGCCAGCAGTGGACAGGGCTCTAGCACAGATACGCAGTATTTT.